This paragraph reports one T cell receptor beta chain. This specimen belongs to a study of CD8 T cells in Susac syndrome. Germline CDR1 MNHEY, CDR2 SMNVEV (reference sequence). The CDR3 is 15 residues long. Trimming left V 4 bases short and J 3 bases short, with 13 bases between. Reverse transcription of about 0.5 to 1 ug RNA was carried out with random hexamers. Across 54 Vbeta and 13 Jbeta, TCR beta CDR3 was amplified with immunoSEQ multiplex PCR. TCRdb used MiXCR to reprocess the immunoSEQ multiplex PCR reads, holding one entry per CDR3 protein. The repertoire includes approximately 120,000 distinct CDR3 sequences, 80% to 95% of them detected once, and roughly 0.32% sits in the top ten.

The sequenced material came from CD8+ T cells from PBMCs. This chain uses TRBV27 with TRBJ2-1, with D tentatively TRBD1 (5 bases). The sequence was obtained from a human donor with multiple sclerosis. CDR3 DNA sequence: TGTGCCAGCAGTTCCGGTAGGGGCCTCTACAATGAGCAGTTCTTC. Translation: CASSSGRGLYNEQFF.